Included here is one T cell receptor (beta chain) sequence, with context. This clone was counted between two and nine times. The target of this receptor is not known. It has no much larger one-base neighbor in the sample; base qualities were not kept. This entry belongs to a study of beta chain features in type 1 diabetes (dated by TCRdb to 2016 to 2019). For the study in its entirety: Patients and healthy donors did not differ in mean age, gender distribution, total cell number or subset yield. The study compared TCRB repertoires of sorted circulating CD4+ T cell subsets between recently diagnosed type 1 diabetes patients and matched healthy donors. Regulatory and stem cell-like memory subsets were obtained from only 8 patients and roughly 8 healthy donors, while naive and central memory subsets were obtained from all 28 donors. A total of 107,917,701 sorted cells were examined across all samples, and a strong correlation was observed between cell number per subset and RNA yield.

The entire amount of isolated RNA was reverse transcribed using the High Capacity cDNA Reverse Transcription Kit, so the sequenced TCRB transcripts were expressed ones. Deep immunoSEQ sequencing was performed on naive, central memory and regulatory T cell samples, with an average of roughly 3.3 million total reads per sample. Sorted cells were lysed in RLT buffer, and RNA was extracted using DNase-treated RNeasy Micro or Mini kits according to cell number. To prevent cross-contamination, every cell subset was processed on its own, while patient and healthy donor samples were processed together. The immunoSEQ multiplex PCR was used to amplify TCRB sequences from cDNA, yielding 87-bp fragments that span the CDR3 region. Amplicons were sequenced on the Illumina HiSeq platform. Processing in the source paper ran as follows. Synthetic template baselines were used to correct PCR bias computationally, reads within Hamming distance 2 were collapsed, and singletons that could not be merged were discarded. Reads were aligned against IMGT so that V, D and J genes, CDR3 length and insertions or deletions at six rearrangement sites could be assigned. Clonotype counts were normalized to sorted cell number within each subset before computing true diversity and Gini coefficients with the tcR R package. The overlap coefficient, calculated on TCRB nucleotide sequences, was used to quantify repertoire sharing. The table comes from immuneACCESS by way of TCRdb, which keeps in-frame sequences with V and J called. Part of the clones is missing from these tables; in studies checked, under half for an unresolved V gene and the rest for unknown reasons. That table is the source of V, J and clone size, and D and trimming were worked out from the DNA. The sample profile shows under 50,000 clones; roughly 70% of them were found once. Around 2.1% of the sample comes from the top ten.

The CDR3 has 13 amino acids, counting the end cysteine and phenylalanine. CDR3 DNA only is kept here, 39 bases in frame from base 1. Cut back by 6 bases and 8 bases, the V and J ends lie 13 bases apart. CDR1 and CDR2 are read off the germline V gene as MDHEN and SYDVKM. Each donor gave one peripheral blood draw, averaging approximately 110 mL, which was collected into heparinised tubes. A BD FACSAria II was used to sort naive, central memory, regulatory and stem cell-like memory CD4+ T cells with a panel that included CD45RO, CCR7, CD25, CD127, CD95 and CD27. Every sorted population had a purity above 98%. Right away, PBMCs were isolated by Lymphoprep density gradient centrifugation and were stained directly, with no culture step. Samples were stained and sorted in pairs, with one healthy donor and one patient per experiment, so that batch effects were minimized. Overall study outcomes, separate from this receptor: Because cDNA rather than genomic DNA was sequenced, highly expressing activated cells could have been over-represented, although no difference in activation and CD3 levels was found between groups. Because the HLA sub-analyses included only small numbers of individuals, any influence of HLA type on TCRB rearrangement was left unresolved. PCR may preferentially amplify shorter templates, but because patient and control samples were amplified and corrected together, any resulting skew would affect both groups equally. Naive, central memory and regulatory TCRB repertoires appeared more similar among patients than among healthy donors. A moderate but significant shortening of TCRB CDR3 length was observed in type 1 diabetes patients in all four CD4+ subsets. Fewer insertions and more nucleotide deletions at VDJ recombination sites were observed in patients with type 1 diabetes, implying thymic rearrangement abnormalities.

Sequenced sample: Tregs from blood. The label giving this sample's cell subset or site can be read as: regulatory CD4+ T cells. The V and J segments used are TRBV28 and TRBJ1-4; the D gene cannot be named for sure. The TCR originated in a woman in her late teens or twenties with type 1 diabetes. This receptor carries the CDR3 CASRREGREKLFF. DNA sequence: TGTGCCAGCAGACGGGAGGGAAGGGAAAAACTGTTTTTT.